This paragraph covers one T cell receptor beta chain sequence. This record belongs to a study of OX40 agonist ivuxolimab in advanced cancers. TCRdb's table, derived via immunoSEQ multiplex PCR, lists solely in-frame clones and lacks some. The sample contains tens of thousands of clones, 84% of which appear only once. Germline V gene data show CDR1 as SGHRS and CDR2 as YFSETQ. The CDR3 spans 14 residues. The trim removed 8 bases at V and 5 bases at J, leaving 10 bases unmatched. The sequence came from an adult with an advanced solid tumor such as melanoma, head and neck, liver or kidney cancer. The V gene is TRBV5-1, the J gene TRBJ2-1; 7 bases align to TRBD2. Sample: CD4+ or CD8+ T cells sorted from blood, taken in a trial of the OX40 agonist ivuxolimab. The CDR3 DNA is TGCGCCAGTAATTTAGCGGGTGGCAACAATGAGCAGTTCTTC. Translation: CASNLAGGNNEQFF.